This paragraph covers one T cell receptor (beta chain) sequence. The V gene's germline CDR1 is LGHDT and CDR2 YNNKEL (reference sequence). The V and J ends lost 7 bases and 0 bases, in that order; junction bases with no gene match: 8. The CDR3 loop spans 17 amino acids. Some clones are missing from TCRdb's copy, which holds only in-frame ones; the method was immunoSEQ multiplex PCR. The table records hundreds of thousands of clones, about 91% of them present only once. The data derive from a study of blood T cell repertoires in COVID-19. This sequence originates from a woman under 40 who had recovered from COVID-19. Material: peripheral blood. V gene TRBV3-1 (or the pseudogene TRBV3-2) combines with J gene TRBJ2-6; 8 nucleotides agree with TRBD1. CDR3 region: CASTRGRPASGANVLTF. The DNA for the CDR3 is TGTGCCAGCACCAGGGGGCGCCCCGCCTCTGGGGCCAACGTCCTGACTTTC.